One and the same sample provided the 9 T cell receptor beta chains below, sequenced in a study of T cells after yellow fever vaccination. TCRdb passed the 5' RACE reads through MiXCR, listing each CDR3 protein once. The sample includes some 560,000 distinct CDR3 sequences, less than 20% seen only once; the top ten take approximately 15%. The sequencing here drew on PBMCs, taken 15 days after the yellow fever booster vaccination. The source of these receptors is a man aged 30-40 years who received the YFV17D yellow fever vaccine.

This chain uses TRBV6-1 with TRBJ1-6; D not resolved. CDR3 length equals 15 residues. V gave up 7 bases and J gave up 11 bases, with 21 bases separating them. CDR1 and CDR2 from the germline V gene are MNHNS and SASEGT. The CDR3 is CASMPLVSRLAPLHF. In DNA, the CDR3 is TGTGCCAGCATGCCGTTGGTTTCCCGCCTTGCACCCCTCCACTTT.

This clonotype turned up a few times. This chain links TRBV20-1 with TRBJ2-2; no definite D call. In germline, CDR1 is DFQATT, CDR2 SNEGSKA (reference sequence). Between the trimmed V and J ends, which lost 4 bases and 3 bases, there was a span of 9 bases. This CDR3 contains 13 residues. The CDR3 region is CSAIPIHTGELFF. Here the CDR3 DNA reads TGCAGTGCTATCCCTATTCACACCGGGGAGCTGTTTTTT.

The chain is built from TRBV21-1 and TRBJ2-7; the listed D gene, TRBD2, was not tested against the DNA. TRBV21-1 is listed as a pseudogene. This CDR3 contains 15 residues. CDR3 DNA sequence: TGTGCCACGCACCTGGCCAGCGGGAGGCCGATCGAGCAGTACTTC. Amino acids: CATHLASGRPIEQYF.

This clonotype was seen repeatedly, ten times or more. The V and J genes are TRBV7-2 and TRBJ2-7; the D gene is possibly TRBD1 (5 bases). V shed 3 bases and J shed 3 bases, with 18 bases lying between them. CDR1 is SGHTA and CDR2 is FQGNSA in the germline V gene. The CDR3 is 16 amino acids. CDR3: CASSFFDSRPNYEQYF. The CDR3 DNA is TGTGCCAGCAGCTTCTTCGACAGTAGGCCAAACTACGAGCAGTACTTC.

The table lists this clonotype with a few counts. This sequence joins TRBV11-2 and TRBJ2-1; D may correspond to TRBD1 or TRBD2 (6 bases each). V lost 5 bases and J 6 bases, leaving 17 bases between the germline ends. Germline CDR1 reads SGHAT; CDR2 reads FQNNGV. There are 15 residues in the CDR3. CDR3 DNA: TGTGCCAGCAGCCTAATTGGGGGGCCCCGCAATGAGCAGTTCTTC. Protein sequence: CASSLIGGPRNEQFF.

This clonotype was recorded a few times. This sequence joins TRBV18 and TRBJ2-7; D remains ambiguous. The CDR3 runs 14 residues. CDR1 KGHSH and CDR2 LQKENI come from the germline V gene. V was cut by 5 bases and J by 0 bases, with 11 bases left in between. The CDR3 loop reads CASSIDTVSYEQYF. The CDR3 nucleotides are TGTGCCAGCTCAATTGATACGGTCTCCTACGAGCAGTACTTC. Variable domain in full (rest from reference TRBV18 and TRBJ2-7): NAGVMQNPRHLVRRRGQEARLRCSPMKGHSHVYWYRQLPEEGLKFMVYLQKENIIDESGMPKERFSAEFPKEGPSILRIQQVVRGDSAAYFCASSIDTVSYEQYFGPGTRLTVT.

The chain couples TRBV7-8 to TRBJ2-7; D might be TRBD1 (5 bases). The germline gives CDR1 SGHVS, CDR2 FQNEAQ. Trimming removed 6 bases at V and 4 bases at J, with 16 bases between. This CDR3 contains 14 residues. The CDR3 is CASSYRVDRYEQYF. The CDR3 DNA follows: TGTGCCAGCAGTTACCGGGTCGACAGATACGAGCAGTACTTC.

This clonotype was counted many times. At one of its ends the junction is not consistent with the germline gene, which may arise from a read error. V gene TRBV9 combines with J gene TRBJ2-1; no clear D gene. The V gene's germline CDR1 is SGDLS and CDR2 YYNGEE. The CDR3 sequence is 11 residues long. The CDR3 nucleotides read TGTGCCAGCAGCTCCGACAATGAGCAGTTCTTC. Amino acid sequence: CASSSDNEQFF.

The chain couples TRBV6-1 to TRBJ2-5, with 9 bases matching TRBD2. The CDR3 contains 18 residues. Germline trimming cut 6 bases from V and 5 bases from J; bases unmatched to any gene: 19. Germline lookup yields CDR1 MNHNS and CDR2 SASEGT. The CDR3 sequence: CASRLLRTAGGAGETQYF. The CDR3 DNA is TGTGCCAGCAGGCTTCTAAGGACAGCGGGAGGAGCCGGGGAGACCCAGTACTTC.